This record looks at one T cell receptor (beta chain) sequence and its context. Its specificity is unknown. The sample is drawn from a study of vaccination effects on CD4 cells after COVID-19. V lost 3 bases and J lost 6; bases outside the gene matches: 2. The germline V gene encodes CDR1 SEHNR and CDR2 FQNEAQ (reference sequence). The CDR3 contains 13 residues. Using immunoSEQ multiplex PCR, the repertoire was profiled, and TCRdb retains in-frame clones only, with some absent. In the table there are about 57,000 clones, 78% of which are singletons. CD4+ T cell isolation took place after about 11 days of culture. Two doses of BNT162b2 or mRNA-1273 vaccine were administered to participants. Cells had half their medium changed to IL-2 medium on days 3 and 7. Study results and limitations: Healthy vaccinees had only 1 of 255 vaccine-induced clones cross-react with common cold coronaviruses. Marked clonal contraction of both clone types appeared late after vaccination.

The specimen was CD4+ T cells from PBMCs cultured without peptide, collected after COVID-19 vaccination. The source of this sequence is a human donor who received a COVID-19 vaccine. V usage is TRBV7-9 and J usage is TRBJ1-1; 9 nucleotides align to TRBD1. The CDR3 region is CASSLRDRAEAFF. DNA for the CDR3: TGTGCCAGCAGCTTGCGGGACAGGGCTGAAGCTTTCTTT.